A single T cell receptor (beta chain) is shown here with its context. The sample belongs to a study of blood T cell repertoires in COVID-19. Looking at the study overall: Acute and convalescent COVID-19 samples came from the United States, Italy and Spain. PBMCs, B-cell-depleted T cells, or T cells provided the cDNA or gDNA that made up the material.

Repertoires were generated with immunoSEQ multiplex PCR, while TCRdb's copy carries only in-frame clones and drops some. The repertoire holds 150,000 to 200,000 clones, around 85% seen once, with 6.2% in the top ten. Enrollees, about 18 to 100 years old, lived in 24 US areas. Cohorts were assigned according to the clinical history that participants reported. Germline CDR1 is MGHRA and CDR2 is YSYEKL. V lost 0 bases and J lost 2, with 11 bases in between. The CDR3 is 16 amino acids. This clonotype was obtained from a man aged 40-50 years who had recovered from COVID-19. The specimen was PBMCs or T cells enriched from blood (not recorded which). The V call is TRBV4-1, the J call TRBJ1-3, with no clear D. The CDR3 region is CASSQDPGTAGNTIYF. The CDR3 DNA follows: TGCGCCAGCAGCCAAGATCCGGGTACCGCTGGAAACACCATATATTTT.